These 5 T cell receptor beta chains came from one sample sequenced in a study of blood T cell repertoires in COVID-19. The table came from immunoSEQ multiplex PCR; TCRdb's copy has only in-frame clones and leaves some out. The sample shows around 120,000 clones, less than 85% of them seen only once. Sequencing was performed on peripheral blood. Receptors originate from a man in his fifties with acute or convalescent COVID-19.

The V and J genes are TRBV4-1 and TRBJ2-7; D remains unclear. V lost 0 bases to trimming and J lost 4 bases, with 22 bases between them. CDR1 is MGHRA, CDR2 YSYEKL, per germline. The CDR3 consists of 18 residues. The CDR3 loop is CASSQDSLSQSNMYEQYF. CDR3 sequence (DNA): TGCGCCAGCAGCCAAGATAGTCTCTCACAGTCGAATATGTACGAGCAGTACTTC.

The chain carries TRBV7-2 and TRBJ2-2; D call uncertain. Trimming cost V 4 bases and J 0 bases, with 18 bases left between them. The CDR3 covers 18 residues. Germline V gives CDR1 SGHTA, CDR2 FQGNSA. CDR3 protein: CASSSPRRLDPNTGELFF. The CDR3 DNA is TGTGCCAGCAGCTCCCCCCGGCGGCTAGATCCGAACACCGGGGAGCTGTTTTTT.

This chain uses TRBV3-1 (or the pseudogene TRBV3-2) with TRBJ1-5; 7 nucleotides line up with TRBD1. Germline V gene lookup returns CDR1 LGHDT and CDR2 YNNKEL (reference sequence). Germline trimming cut 2 bases from V and 1 base from J; bases unmatched to any gene: 11. This CDR3 comprises 18 residues. CDR3 protein: CASSQQPQGVDSNQPQHF. Written as DNA, the CDR3 is TGTGCCAGCAGCCAACAACCTCAGGGGGTCGACAGCAATCAGCCCCAGCATTTT.

Only a few counts were recorded for this clone. V usage is TRBV28 and J usage is TRBJ1-1; the match to TRBD1 covers 7 bases. The CDR3 totals 13 residues. Trimming cost V 7 bases and J 11 bases; bases outside gene matches: 13. Germline V gene lookup returns CDR1 MDHEN and CDR2 SYDVKM. The CDR3 is CASTDPSTGNAFF. CDR3 coding DNA: TGTGCCAGCACCGACCCCTCGACAGGGAACGCTTTCTTT.

V usage is TRBV6-5 and J usage is TRBJ2-1; D is uncertain. CDR3 length: 13 amino acids. V gave up 4 bases and J gave up 5 bases, with 9 bases separating them. Germline CDR1 and CDR2: MNHEY and SVGAGI. This CDR3 is CASSSGWNNEQFF. The CDR3 bases are TGTGCCAGCAGTTCCGGGTGGAACAATGAGCAGTTCTTC.